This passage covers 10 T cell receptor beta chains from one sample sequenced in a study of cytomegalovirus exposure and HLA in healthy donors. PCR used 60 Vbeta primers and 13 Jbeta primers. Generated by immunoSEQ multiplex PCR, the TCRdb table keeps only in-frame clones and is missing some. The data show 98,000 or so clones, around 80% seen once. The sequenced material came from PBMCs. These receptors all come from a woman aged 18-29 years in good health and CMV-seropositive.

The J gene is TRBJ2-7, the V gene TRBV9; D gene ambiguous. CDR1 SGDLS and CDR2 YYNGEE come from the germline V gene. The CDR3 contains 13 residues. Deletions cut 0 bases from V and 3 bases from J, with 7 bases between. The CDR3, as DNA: TGTGCCAGCAGCGTAGAGGCAGGCTACGAGCAGTACTTC. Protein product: CASSVEAGYEQYF.

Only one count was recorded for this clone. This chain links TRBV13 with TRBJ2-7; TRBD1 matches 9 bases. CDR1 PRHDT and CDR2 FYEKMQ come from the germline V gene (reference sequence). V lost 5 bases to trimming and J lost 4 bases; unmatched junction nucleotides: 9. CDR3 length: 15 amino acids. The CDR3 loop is CASSPGQGYLYEQYF. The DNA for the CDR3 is TGTGCCAGCAGCCCCGGACAGGGGTATCTTTACGAGCAGTACTTC.

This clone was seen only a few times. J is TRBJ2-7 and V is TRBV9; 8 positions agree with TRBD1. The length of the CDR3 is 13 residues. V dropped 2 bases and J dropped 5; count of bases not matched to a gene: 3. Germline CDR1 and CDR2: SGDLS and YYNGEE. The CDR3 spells CASSVGQGHEQYF. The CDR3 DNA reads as TGTGCCAGCAGCGTCGGACAGGGCCACGAGCAGTACTTC.

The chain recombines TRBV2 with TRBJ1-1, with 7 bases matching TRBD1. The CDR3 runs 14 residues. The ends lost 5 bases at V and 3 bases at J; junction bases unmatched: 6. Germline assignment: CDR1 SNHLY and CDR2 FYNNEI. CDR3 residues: CASSRQGEYTEAFF. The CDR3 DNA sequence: TGTGCCAGCAGTCGACAGGGAGAATACACTGAAGCTTTCTTT.

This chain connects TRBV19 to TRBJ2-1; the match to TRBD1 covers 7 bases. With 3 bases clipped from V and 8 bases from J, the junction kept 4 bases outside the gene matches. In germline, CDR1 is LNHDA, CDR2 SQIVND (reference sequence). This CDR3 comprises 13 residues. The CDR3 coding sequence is TGTGCCAGTAGTATTAAGGGGGCCTATGAGCAGTTCTTC. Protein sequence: CASSIKGAYEQFF.

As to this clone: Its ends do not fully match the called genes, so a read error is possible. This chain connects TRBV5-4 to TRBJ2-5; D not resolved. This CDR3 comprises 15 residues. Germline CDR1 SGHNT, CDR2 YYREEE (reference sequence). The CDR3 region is CGSSPPAREVETQYF. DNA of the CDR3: TGTGGCAGCAGCCCCCCAGCACGAGAGGTTGAGACCCAGTACTTC. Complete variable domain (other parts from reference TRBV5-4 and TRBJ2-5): ETGVTQSPTHLIKTRGQQVTLRCSSQSGHNTVSWYQQALGQGPQFIFQYYREEENGRGNFPPRFSGLQFPNYSSELNVNALELDDSALYLCGSSPPAREVETQYFGPGTRLLVL.

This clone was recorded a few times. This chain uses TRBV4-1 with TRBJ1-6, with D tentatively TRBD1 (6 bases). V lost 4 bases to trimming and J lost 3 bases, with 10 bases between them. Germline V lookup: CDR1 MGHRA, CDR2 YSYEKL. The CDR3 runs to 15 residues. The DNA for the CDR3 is TGCGCCAGCAGCCTGAGACAGGACTATAATTCACCCCTCCACTTT. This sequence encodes CASSLRQDYNSPLHF.

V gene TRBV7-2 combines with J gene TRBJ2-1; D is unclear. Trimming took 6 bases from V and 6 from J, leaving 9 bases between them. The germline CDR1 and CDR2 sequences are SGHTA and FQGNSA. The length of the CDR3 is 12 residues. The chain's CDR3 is CASSVSFNEQFF. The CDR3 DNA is TGTGCCAGCAGTGTGAGTTTCAATGAGCAGTTCTTC.

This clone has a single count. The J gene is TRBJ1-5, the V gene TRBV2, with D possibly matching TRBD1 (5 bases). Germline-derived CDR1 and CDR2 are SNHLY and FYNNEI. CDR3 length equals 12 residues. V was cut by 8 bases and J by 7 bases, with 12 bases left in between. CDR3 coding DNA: TGTGCCAGCGGGGTGGGGGGACAGCCCCAGCATTTT. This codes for CASGVGGQPQHF.

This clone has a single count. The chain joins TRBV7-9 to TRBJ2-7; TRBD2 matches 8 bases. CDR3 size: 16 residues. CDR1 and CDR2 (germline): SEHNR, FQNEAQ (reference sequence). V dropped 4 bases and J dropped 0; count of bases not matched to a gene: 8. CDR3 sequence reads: CASSSLVGRDSYEQYF. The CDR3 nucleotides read TGTGCCAGCAGCTCCTTAGTCGGGAGGGACTCCTACGAGCAGTACTTC.